The following is a TCR beta chain sequence with its context. The source of the sample is a study of control samples from healthy donors and cancer patients. Assay: immunoSEQ multiplex PCR; the TCRdb copy retains only in-frame clones and omits some. The sample has under 15,000 clones; roughly 90% are singletons. Germline V lookup: CDR1 MNHEY, CDR2 SVGAGI. V lost 8 bases and J lost 1; bases outside the gene matches: 4. The CDR3 consists of 13 residues. Material for sequencing was formalin-fixed, paraffin-embedded tissue. The chain is built from TRBV6-5 and TRBJ1-1, with 7 bases that match TRBD1. The receptor was derived from a male donor with melanoma. The CDR3 reads CASRTGANTEAFF. The CDR3 nucleotides read TGTGCCAGCCGAACAGGGGCGAACACTGAAGCTTTCTTT.